This is a list of T cell receptor beta chains from one sample in a study of T cell responses to AZD1222 COVID-19 vaccine. Repertoires were generated with immunoSEQ multiplex PCR, while TCRdb's copy carries only in-frame clones and drops some. The sample has about 160,000 clones; about 92% are singletons. Source: peripheral blood, taken 28 days after the second AZD1222 dose. These receptors were collected from an adult who received the AZD1222 COVID-19 vaccine. Each CDR3 is given with its conserved first and last residue.

v_call	j_call	cdr3_aa
TRBV27	TRBJ2-1	CASSSGSNEQFF
TRBV13	TRBJ2-7	CASSLIASGRARYEQYF
TRBV6-5	TRBJ2-7	CASRPSDRGYEQYF
TRBV19	TRBJ1-4	CASSGRQAANEKLFF
TRBV19	TRBJ1-1	CASSPSYRAVGTEAFF
TRBV28	TRBJ1-1	CASNSGTASFGEAFF
TRBV28	TRBJ2-7	CASSSNLRRHISYEQYF
TRBV29-1	TRBJ2-1	CSVGGLGTRNYNEQFF
TRBV28	TRBJ1-2	CASRPRGYGYTF
TRBV7-2	TRBJ1-6	CASSPGLGSSYNSPLHF
TRBV19	TRBJ2-1	CASSNNGRAGEQFF
TRBV23-1	TRBJ2-7	CASSQSPFNYEQYF
TRBV23-1	TRBJ1-5	CASKNSRRAFWTQHF
TRBV27	TRBJ2-2	CASRGLAEASGELFF
TRBV7-2	TRBJ1-2	CASSLTDLGAEIYGYTF
TRBV19	TRBJ2-5	CASSTGTGSYQETQYF
TRBV2	TRBJ1-4	CASSERGQGGEKLFF
TRBV5-1	TRBJ2-7	CASSPLGGLAGGAVGEQYF
TRBV19	TRBJ1-5	CASSTLGQGRNQPQHF
TRBV5-1	TRBJ1-1	CASSLVFRTNTEAFF
TRBV7-9	TRBJ2-1	CASSLGTGDEQFF
TRBV11-2	TRBJ1-4	CASSFAGHGEKLFF
TRBV30	TRBJ1-6	CAWDRSSYNSPLHF
TRBV3-1/TRBV3-2	TRBJ1-4	CASSQDFGGVNEKLFF
TRBV19	TRBJ2-7	CASSLHQGVVGEQYF
TRBV5-3	TRBJ2-7	CARSLEGQGACGAYEQYF